This T cell receptor beta chain was profiled in a study of blood T cells in healthy people across ages. This clonotype occurred a few times. The germline V gene has CDR1 DFQATT and CDR2 SNEGSKA (reference sequence). This CDR3 is 11 amino acids long. A second PCR, run for roughly 7 to 11 cycles, used a sample-barcoded 5' primer plus a J-beta primer mix. Researchers report that each sample yielded at least 3 million CDR3-containing paired-end reads. In TCRdb, the 5' RACE reads were re-called with MiXCR into one record per CDR3 protein. The sample carries 550,000 to 750,000 distinct CDR3 sequences, over 20% recorded once.

The chain carries TRBV20-1 and TRBJ2-7; D unresolved. The DNA end lines up better with TRBJ2-1; the J call may be wrong. The sequencing sample was made of blood. The source of this sequence is an older man in good health. In DNA, the CDR3 is TGCAGTGCTAGCCCTCGGAATGAGCAGTTCTTC. This encodes CSASPRNEQFF.